The sequence of this T cell receptor beta chain was determined in a study of T cell responses to AZD1222 COVID-19 vaccine. Regarding the study as a whole: In a largely white British group with more females than males, clonal diversity was possibly underestimated. Every sample of the repertoires postdated the peak T cell response.

The data were produced by immunoSEQ multiplex PCR, yet TCRdb's version contains in-frame clones alone and is incomplete. The table has more than 100,000 clones, about 91% seen once. The sample holds one count of this clone. Its specificity is unknown. CDR1 SGHDT and CDR2 YYEEEE come from the germline V gene. This CDR3 is 11 amino acids long. V shed 0 bases and J shed 6 bases, with 3 bases lying between them. The source is an adult who received the AZD1222 COVID-19 vaccine. The rearrangement links TRBV5-6 to TRBJ1-1; D gene unclear. This specimen consisted of peripheral blood, obtained 28 days after the second AZD1222 dose. The CDR3 is CASSLGAEAFF. The CDR3 nucleotides read TGTGCCAGCAGCTTGGGCGCTGAAGCTTTCTTT.